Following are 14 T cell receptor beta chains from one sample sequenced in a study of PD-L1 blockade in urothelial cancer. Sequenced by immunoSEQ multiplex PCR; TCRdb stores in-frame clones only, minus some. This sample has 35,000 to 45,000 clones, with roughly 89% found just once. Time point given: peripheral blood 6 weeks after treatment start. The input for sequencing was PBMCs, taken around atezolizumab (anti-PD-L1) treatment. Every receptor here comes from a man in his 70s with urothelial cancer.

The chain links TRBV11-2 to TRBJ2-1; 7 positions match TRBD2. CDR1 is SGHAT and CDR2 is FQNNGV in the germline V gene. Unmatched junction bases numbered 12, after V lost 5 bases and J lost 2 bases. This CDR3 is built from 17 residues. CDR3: CASSPRGASGAYNEQFF. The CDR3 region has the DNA TGTGCCAGCAGCCCGCGTGGGGCTAGCGGTGCCTACAATGAGCAGTTCTTC.

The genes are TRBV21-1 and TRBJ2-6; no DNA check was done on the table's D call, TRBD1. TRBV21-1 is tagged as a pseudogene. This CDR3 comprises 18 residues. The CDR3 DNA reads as TGTGCCAGCAGCAAAGTGAGAACAGGGGGCGACTGGGCCAACGTCCTGACTTTC. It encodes CASSKVRTGGDWANVLTF.

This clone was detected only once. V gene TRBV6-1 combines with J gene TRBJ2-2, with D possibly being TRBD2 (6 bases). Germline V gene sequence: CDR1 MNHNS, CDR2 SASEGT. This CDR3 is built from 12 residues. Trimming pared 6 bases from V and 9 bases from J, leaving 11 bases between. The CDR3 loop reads CASSGSARELFF. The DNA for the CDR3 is TGTGCCAGCAGCGGGAGCGCCCGGGAGCTGTTTTTT.

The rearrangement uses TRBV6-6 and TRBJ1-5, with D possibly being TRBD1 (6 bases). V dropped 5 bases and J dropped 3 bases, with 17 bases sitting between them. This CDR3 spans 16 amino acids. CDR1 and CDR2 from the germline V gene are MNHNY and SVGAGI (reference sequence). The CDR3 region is CASSQQQGSYNQPQHF. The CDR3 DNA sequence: TGTGCCAGCAGTCAACAACAGGGCAGTTACAATCAGCCCCAGCATTTT.

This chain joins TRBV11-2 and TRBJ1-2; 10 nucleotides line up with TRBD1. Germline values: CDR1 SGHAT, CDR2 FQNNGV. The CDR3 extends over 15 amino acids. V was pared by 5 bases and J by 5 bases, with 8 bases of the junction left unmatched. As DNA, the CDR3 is TGTGCCAGCAGCCGAGATGGGACAGGGGATTATGGCTACACCTTC. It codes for CASSRDGTGDYGYTF. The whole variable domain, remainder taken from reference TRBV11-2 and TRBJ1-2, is EAGVAQSPRYKIIEKRQSVAFWCNPISGHATLYWYQQILGQGPKLLIQFQNNGVVDDSQLPKDRFSAERLKGVDSTLKIQPAKLEDSAVYLCASSRDGTGDYGYTFGSGTRLTVV.

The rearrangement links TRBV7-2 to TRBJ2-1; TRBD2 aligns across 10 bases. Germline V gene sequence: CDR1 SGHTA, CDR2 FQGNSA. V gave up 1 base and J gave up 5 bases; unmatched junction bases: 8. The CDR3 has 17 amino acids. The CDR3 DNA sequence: TGTGCCAGCAGCTTAGGGCGCCTAGCGGGAGTAAACAATGAGCAGTTCTTC. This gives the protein CASSLGRLAGVNNEQFF. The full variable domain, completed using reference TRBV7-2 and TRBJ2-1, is GAGVSQSPSNKVTEKGKDVELRCDPISGHTALYWYRQSLGQGLEFLIYFQGNSAPDKSGLPSDRFSAERTGGSVSTLTIQRTQQEDSAVYLCASSLGRLAGVNNEQFFGPGTRLTVL.

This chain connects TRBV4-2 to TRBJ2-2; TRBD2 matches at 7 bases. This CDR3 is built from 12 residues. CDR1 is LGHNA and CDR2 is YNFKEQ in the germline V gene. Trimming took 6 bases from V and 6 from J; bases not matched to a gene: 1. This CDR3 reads CASSTSAGELFF. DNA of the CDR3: TGTGCCAGCAGTACTAGCGCCGGGGAGCTGTTTTTT.

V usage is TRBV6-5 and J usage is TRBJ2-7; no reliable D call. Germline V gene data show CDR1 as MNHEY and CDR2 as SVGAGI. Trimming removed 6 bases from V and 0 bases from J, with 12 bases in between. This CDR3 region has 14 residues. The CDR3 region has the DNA TGTGCCAGCAGAATGACTGAACTCTCCTACGAGCAGTACTTC. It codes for CASRMTELSYEQYF.

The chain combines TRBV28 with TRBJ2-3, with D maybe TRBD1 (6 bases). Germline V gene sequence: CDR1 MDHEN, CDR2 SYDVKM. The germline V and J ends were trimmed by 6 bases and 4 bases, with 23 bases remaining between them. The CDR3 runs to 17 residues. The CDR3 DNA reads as TGTGCCAGCAGCACACGCGACAGGAGCACACGAGCAGATACGCAGTATTTT. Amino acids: CASSTRDRSTRADTQYF. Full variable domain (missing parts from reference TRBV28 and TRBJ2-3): DVKVTQSSRYLVKRTGEKVFLECVQDMDHENMFWYRQDPGLGLRLIYFSYDVKMKEKGDIPEGYSVSREKKERFSLILESASTNQTSMYLCASSTRDRSTRADTQYFGPGTRLTVL.

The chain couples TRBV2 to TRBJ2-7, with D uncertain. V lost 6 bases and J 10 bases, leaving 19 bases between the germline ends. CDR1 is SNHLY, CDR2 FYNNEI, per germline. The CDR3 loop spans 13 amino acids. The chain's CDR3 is CASRTVQDREQYF. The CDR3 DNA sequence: TGTGCCAGCAGGACGGTCCAGGATAGAGAACAGTACTTC.

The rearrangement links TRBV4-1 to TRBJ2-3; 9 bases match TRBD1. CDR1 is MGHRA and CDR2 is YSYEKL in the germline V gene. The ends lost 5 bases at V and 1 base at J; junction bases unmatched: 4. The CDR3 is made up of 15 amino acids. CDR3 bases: TGCGCCAGCAGCTGGACAGGGGCGGGCACAGATACGCAGTATTTT. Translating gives CASSWTGAGTDTQYF.

CDR3: CSVKQGAHGYTF. The DNA of the CDR3 is TGCAGCGTTAAACAGGGGGCTCATGGCTACACCTTC. This chain links TRBV29-1 with TRBJ1-2; 9 bases fit TRBD1. Germline V lookup: CDR1 SQVTM, CDR2 ANQGSEA. V was clipped by 5 bases and J by 6 bases; unmatched bases: 4. The CDR3 has 12 residues.

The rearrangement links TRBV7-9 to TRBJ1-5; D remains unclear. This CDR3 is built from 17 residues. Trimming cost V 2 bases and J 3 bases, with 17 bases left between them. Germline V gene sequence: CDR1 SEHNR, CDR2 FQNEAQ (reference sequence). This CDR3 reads CASSLSLAGRPNQPQHF. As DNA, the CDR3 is TGTGCCAGCAGCTTAAGTCTGGCAGGTCGACCCAATCAGCCCCAGCATTTT.

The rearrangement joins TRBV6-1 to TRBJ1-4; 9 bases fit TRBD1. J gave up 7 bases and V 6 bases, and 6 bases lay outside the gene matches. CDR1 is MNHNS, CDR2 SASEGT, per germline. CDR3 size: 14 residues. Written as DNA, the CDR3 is TGTGCCAGCAGCCCGGGACAGGGACGTGAAAAACTGTTTTTT. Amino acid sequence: CASSPGQGREKLFF.